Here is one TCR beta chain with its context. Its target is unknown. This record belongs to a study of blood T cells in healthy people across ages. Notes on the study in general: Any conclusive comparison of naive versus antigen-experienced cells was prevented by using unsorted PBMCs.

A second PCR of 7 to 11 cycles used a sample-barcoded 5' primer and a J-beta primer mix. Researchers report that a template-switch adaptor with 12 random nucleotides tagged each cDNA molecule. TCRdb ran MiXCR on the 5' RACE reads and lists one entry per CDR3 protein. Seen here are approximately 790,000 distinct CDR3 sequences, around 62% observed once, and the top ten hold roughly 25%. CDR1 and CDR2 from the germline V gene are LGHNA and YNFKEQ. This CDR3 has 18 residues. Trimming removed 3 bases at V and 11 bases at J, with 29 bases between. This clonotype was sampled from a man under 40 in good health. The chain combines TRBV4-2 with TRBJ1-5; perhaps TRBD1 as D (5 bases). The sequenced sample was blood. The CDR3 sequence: CASSQGRGRAPEEWAQHF. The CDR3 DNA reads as TGTGCCAGCAGCCAGGGACGAGGCCGGGCCCCCGAAGAATGGGCCCAGCATTTT.